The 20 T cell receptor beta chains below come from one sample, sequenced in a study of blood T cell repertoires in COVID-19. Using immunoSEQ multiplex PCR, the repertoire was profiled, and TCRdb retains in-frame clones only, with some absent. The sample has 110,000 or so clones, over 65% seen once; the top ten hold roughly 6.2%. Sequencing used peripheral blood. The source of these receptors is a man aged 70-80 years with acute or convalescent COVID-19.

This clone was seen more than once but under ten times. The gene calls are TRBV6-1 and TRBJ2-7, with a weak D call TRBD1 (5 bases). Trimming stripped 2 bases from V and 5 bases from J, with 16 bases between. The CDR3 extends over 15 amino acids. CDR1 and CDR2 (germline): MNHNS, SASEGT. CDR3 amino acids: CASSERQLGWDEQYF. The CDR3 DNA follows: TGTGCCAGCAGTGAACGACAGCTCGGATGGGACGAGCAGTACTTC.

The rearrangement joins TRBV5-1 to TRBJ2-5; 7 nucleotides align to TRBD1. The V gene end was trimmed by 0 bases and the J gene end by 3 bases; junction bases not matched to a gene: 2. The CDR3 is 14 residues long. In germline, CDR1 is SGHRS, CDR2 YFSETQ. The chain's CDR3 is CASSLEGTEETQYF. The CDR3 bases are TGCGCCAGCAGCTTGGAGGGGACAGAAGAGACCCAGTACTTC.

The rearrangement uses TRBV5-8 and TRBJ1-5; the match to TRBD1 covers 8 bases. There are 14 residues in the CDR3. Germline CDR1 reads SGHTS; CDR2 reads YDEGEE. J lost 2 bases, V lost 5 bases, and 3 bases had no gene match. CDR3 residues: CASRDRGGNQPQHF. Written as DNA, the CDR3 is TGTGCCAGCAGAGACAGGGGCGGCAATCAGCCCCAGCATTTT.

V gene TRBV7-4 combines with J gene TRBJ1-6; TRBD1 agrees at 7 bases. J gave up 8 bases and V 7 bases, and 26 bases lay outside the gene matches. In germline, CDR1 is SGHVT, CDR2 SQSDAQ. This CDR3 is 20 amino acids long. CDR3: CASTLLGRDRSLEADSPLHF. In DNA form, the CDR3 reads TGTGCCAGCACACTCTTGGGCCGGGACAGAAGCTTAGAGGCTGATTCACCCCTCCACTTT.

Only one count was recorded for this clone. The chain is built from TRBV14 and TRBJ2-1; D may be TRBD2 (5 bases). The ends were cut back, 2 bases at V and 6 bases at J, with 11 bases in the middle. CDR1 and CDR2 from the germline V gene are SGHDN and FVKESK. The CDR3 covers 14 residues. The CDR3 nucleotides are TGTGCCAGCAGCCAATCTTTCAGCGGCAATGAGCAGTTCTTC. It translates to CASSQSFSGNEQFF.

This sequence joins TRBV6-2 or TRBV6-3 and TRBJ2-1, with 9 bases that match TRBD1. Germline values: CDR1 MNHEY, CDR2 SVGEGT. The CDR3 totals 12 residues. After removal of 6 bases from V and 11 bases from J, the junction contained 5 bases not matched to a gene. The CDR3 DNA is TGTGCCAGCAGCCTGGACAGGGGAAAGCAGTTCTTC. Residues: CASSLDRGKQFF.

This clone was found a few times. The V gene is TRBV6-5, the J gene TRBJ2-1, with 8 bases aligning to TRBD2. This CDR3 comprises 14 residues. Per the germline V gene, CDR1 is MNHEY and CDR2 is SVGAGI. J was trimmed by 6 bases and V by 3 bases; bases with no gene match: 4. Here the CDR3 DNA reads TGTGCCAGCAGTTATGGCGGGAGGACCAATGAGCAGTTCTTC. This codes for CASSYGGRTNEQFF.

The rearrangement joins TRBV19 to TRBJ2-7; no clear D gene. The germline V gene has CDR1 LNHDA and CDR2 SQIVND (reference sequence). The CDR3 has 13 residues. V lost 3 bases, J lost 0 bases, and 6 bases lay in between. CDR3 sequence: CASSIYTSYEQYF. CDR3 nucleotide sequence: TGTGCCAGTAGTATTTACACCTCCTACGAGCAGTACTTC.

CDR3 nucleotides: TGTGCCAGCAGCCCCGGACCTGCGGGGGAGCAGTACTTC. Its translation: CASSPGPAGEQYF. The V and J genes are TRBV12-3 or TRBV12-4 and TRBJ2-7; D is possibly TRBD2 (6 bases). The CDR3 is made up of 13 amino acids. Trimming removed 6 bases at V and 7 bases at J, with 16 bases between.

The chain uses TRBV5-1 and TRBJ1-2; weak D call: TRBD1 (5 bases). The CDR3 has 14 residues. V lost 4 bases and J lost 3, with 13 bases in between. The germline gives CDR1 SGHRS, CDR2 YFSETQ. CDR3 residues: CASSPFPTDYGYTF. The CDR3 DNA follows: TGCGCCAGCAGCCCGTTCCCGACAGACTATGGCTACACCTTC.

CDR3 nucleotides: TGTGCCAGCAGCCAAGATGGGGGCCCGGGGGAGCAGTACTTC. It is translated as CASSQDGGPGEQYF. This chain joins TRBV3-1 (or the pseudogene TRBV3-2) and TRBJ2-7; TRBD1 might be the D (6 bases). Germline loops: CDR1 LGHDT, CDR2 YNNKEL (reference sequence). The germline V and J ends were trimmed by 0 bases and 7 bases, with 13 bases remaining between them. This CDR3 region has 14 residues.

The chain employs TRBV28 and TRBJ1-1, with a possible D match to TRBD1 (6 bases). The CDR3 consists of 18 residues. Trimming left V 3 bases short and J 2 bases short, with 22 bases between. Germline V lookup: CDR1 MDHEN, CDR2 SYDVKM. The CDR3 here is CASSFPRPRQAVNTEAFF. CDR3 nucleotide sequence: TGTGCCAGCAGTTTTCCCAGGCCCCGACAGGCCGTTAACACTGAAGCTTTCTTT. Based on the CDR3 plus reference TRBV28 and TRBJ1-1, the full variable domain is DVKVTQSSRYLVKRTGEKVFLECVQDMDHENMFWYRQDPGLGLRLIYFSYDVKMKEKGDIPEGYSVSREKKERFSLILESASTNQTSMYLCASSFPRPRQAVNTEAFFGQGTRLTVV.

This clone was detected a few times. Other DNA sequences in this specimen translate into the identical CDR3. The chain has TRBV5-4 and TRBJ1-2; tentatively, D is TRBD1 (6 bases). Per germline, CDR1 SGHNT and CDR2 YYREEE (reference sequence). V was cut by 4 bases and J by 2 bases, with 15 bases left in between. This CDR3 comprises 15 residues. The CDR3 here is CASSPPGGLNYGYTF. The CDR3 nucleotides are TGTGCCAGCAGCCCCCCCGGGGGGCTGAACTATGGCTACACCTTC.

Here the CDR3 reads CATVNTEAFF. CDR3 nucleotides: TGTGCCACCGTGAACACTGAAGCTTTCTTT. The rearrangement uses TRBV6-4 and TRBJ1-1; D gene ambiguous. CDR1 is MRHNA and CDR2 is SNTAGT in the germline V gene. V gave up 10 bases and J gave up 0 bases, with 3 bases separating them. This CDR3 has 10 amino acids.

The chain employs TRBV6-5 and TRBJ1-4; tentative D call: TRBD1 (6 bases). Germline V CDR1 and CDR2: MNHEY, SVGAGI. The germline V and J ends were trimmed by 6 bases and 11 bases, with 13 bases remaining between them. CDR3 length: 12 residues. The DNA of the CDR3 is TGTGCCAGCAGCCCACCCCAGGGGAAACTGTTTTTT. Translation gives CASSPPQGKLFF.

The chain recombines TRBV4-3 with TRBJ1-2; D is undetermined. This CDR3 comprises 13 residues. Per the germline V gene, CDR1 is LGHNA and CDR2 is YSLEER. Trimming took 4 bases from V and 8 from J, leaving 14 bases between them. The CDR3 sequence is CASSPTRGKGYTF. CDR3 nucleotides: TGCGCCAGCAGCCCCACACGTGGTAAGGGCTACACCTTC.

The CDR3 DNA reads TGTGCCAGCAGTGGAGACAGGGACAATGAGCAGTTCTTC. This codes for CASSGDRDNEQFF. V is TRBV2 and J is TRBJ2-1, with 7 bases lining up with TRBD1. CDR3 length: 13 residues. Germline loops: CDR1 SNHLY, CDR2 FYNNEI. V trimming: 4 bases; J trimming: 5 bases; junction bases outside the gene matches: 2.

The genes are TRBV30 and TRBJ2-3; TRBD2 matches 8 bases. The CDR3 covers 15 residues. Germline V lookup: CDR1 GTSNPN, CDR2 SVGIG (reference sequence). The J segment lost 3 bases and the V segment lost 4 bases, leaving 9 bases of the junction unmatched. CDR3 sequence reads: CAWNEAGASTDTQYF. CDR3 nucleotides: TGTGCCTGGAACGAAGCGGGAGCTTCGACAGATACGCAGTATTTT.

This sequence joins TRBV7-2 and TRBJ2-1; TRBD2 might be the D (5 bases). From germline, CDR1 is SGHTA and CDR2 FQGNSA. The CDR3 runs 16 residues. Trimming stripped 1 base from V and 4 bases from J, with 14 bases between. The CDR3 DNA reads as TGTGCCAGCAGCTTAGGGTCCCCGGGAAGGTACAATGAGCAGTTCTTC. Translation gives CASSLGSPGRYNEQFF.

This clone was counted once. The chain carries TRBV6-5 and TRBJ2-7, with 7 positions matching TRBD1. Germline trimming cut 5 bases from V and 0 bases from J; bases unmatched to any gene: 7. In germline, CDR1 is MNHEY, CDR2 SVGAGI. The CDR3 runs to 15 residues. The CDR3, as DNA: TGTGCCAGCAGTCCCCGACAGGGTCTCTCCTACGAGCAGTACTTC. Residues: CASSPRQGLSYEQYF.